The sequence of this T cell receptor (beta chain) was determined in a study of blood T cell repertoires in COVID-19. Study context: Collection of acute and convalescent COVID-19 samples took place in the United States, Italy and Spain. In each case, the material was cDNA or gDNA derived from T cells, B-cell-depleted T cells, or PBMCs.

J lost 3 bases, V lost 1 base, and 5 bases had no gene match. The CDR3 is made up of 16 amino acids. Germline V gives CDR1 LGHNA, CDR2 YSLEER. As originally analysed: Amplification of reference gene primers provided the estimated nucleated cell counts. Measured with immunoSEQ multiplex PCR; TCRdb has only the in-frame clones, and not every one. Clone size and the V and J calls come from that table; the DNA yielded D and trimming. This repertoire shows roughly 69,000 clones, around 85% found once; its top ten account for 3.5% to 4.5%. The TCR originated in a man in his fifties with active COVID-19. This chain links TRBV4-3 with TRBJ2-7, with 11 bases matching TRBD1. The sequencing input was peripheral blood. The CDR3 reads CASSQGTGGSIYEQYF. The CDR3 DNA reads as TGCGCCAGCAGCCAAGGGACAGGGGGCAGCATCTACGAGCAGTACTTC.